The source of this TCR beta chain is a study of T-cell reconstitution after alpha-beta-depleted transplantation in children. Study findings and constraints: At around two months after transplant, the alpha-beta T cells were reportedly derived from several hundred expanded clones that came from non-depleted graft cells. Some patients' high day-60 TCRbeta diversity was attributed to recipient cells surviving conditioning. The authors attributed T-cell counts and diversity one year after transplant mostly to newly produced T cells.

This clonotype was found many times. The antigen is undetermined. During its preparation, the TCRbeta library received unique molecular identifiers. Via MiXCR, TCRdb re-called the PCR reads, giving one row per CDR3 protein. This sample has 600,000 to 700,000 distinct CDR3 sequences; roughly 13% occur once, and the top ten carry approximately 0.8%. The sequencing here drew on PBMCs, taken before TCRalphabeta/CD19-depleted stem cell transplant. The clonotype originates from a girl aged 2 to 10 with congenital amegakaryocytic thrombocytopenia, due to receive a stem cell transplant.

Written as DNA, the CDR3 is TGTGCCAGCAGTTTAGAAACTAGGACCTACGAGCAGTACTTC. Protein sequence: CASSLETRTYEQYF. This chain links TRBV12-3 or TRBV12-4 with TRBJ2-7; D is perhaps TRBD2 (5 bases). V shed 1 base and J shed 2 bases, with 9 bases lying between them. This CDR3 is built from 14 residues.